A single sample gave rise to the 8 T cell receptor beta chains below, sequenced in a study of tumor-infiltrating lymphocytes in primary liver carcinoma. The input was 500 ng total RNA; TCR beta cDNA was made from it with a constant-region primer. A slightly modified ARM-PCR protocol with three nested multiplex PCR rounds produced these TCR beta libraries. The two initial PCR rounds, approximately 10 cycles each, used TRBV1-TRBV30 forward and C-beta reverse primers. TCRdb processed the multiplex PCR reads anew with MiXCR; each CDR3 protein has one entry. Found here are 85,000 to 100,000 distinct CDR3 sequences, 55% to 75% of them singletons; the top ten hold 27%. The source material, 20-30 mg of unsorted bulk tissue, was used to co-extract RNA and DNA. Material: tumor-adjacent normal liver tissue. The source is a man aged 40-49 years with primary liver carcinoma and hepatitis B virus infection.

This clonotype has ten or more counts. The J gene is TRBJ2-7, the V gene TRBV28; D is perhaps TRBD2 (5 bases). Germline lookup yields CDR1 MDHEN and CDR2 SYDVKM. V was clipped by 7 bases and J by 4 bases, with 11 bases between them. CDR3 length: 12 amino acids. Written as DNA, the CDR3 is TGTGCCAGCACCAAGCGCGGGTACGAGCAGTACTTC. Residues: CASTKRGYEQYF. The full variable domain, with the rest looked up from reference TRBV28 and TRBJ2-7, is DVKVTQSSRYLVKRTGEKVFLECVQDMDHENMFWYRQDPGLGLRLIYFSYDVKMKEKGDIPEGYSVSREKKERFSLILESASTNQTSMYLCASTKRGYEQYFGPGTRLTVT.

The V and J genes are TRBV6-6 and TRBJ2-2; D ambiguous. Trimming took 9 bases from V and 6 from J, leaving 11 bases between them. The CDR3 totals 12 residues. The V gene's germline CDR1 is MNHNY and CDR2 SVGAGI (reference sequence). The DNA for the CDR3 is TGTGCCAGTACCATATCCTCCGGGGAGCTGTTTTTT. It codes for CASTISSGELFF.

Worth noting for this clonotype: Mismatch with germline at one junction end may stem from a read error. V gene TRBV11-2 combines with J gene TRBJ2-2; tentative D call: TRBD1 (6 bases). This CDR3 is built from 16 residues. Germline CDR1 and CDR2: SGHAT and FQNNGV. DNA of the CDR3: TGTGTCAGCAGCTTCCCTACAGGGATGGCCTCCGGGGAGCTGTTTTTT. This sequence encodes CVSSFPTGMASGELFF.

Comment on this clonotype: It may be a read error: a sequence one base away is much more abundant. V usage is TRBV6-1 and J usage is TRBJ2-5; D is uncertain. The ends were cut back, 8 bases at V and 4 bases at J, with 14 bases in the middle. Per germline, CDR1 MNHNS and CDR2 SASEGT. The CDR3 has 13 residues. The CDR3 here is CASSRGPGETQYF. DNA for the CDR3: TGTGCCAGCTCCAGAGGACCCGGAGAGACCCAGTACTTC.

The sample holds many counts of this clonotype. J is TRBJ1-2 and V is TRBV6-5; 10 bases match TRBD1. Germline CDR1 and CDR2: MNHEY and SVGAGI. V lost 6 bases and J lost 4; bases outside the gene matches: 11. The CDR3 consists of 16 residues. The CDR3 region is CASSHVRTGGTYGYTF. DNA of the CDR3: TGTGCCAGCAGCCATGTGAGGACAGGGGGTACCTATGGCTACACCTTC.

The chain joins TRBV5-1 to TRBJ2-2, with 7 bases matching TRBD1. CDR1 and CDR2 from the germline V gene are SGHRS and YFSETQ. The CDR3 covers 15 residues. V was pared by 2 bases and J by 4 bases, with 5 bases of the junction left unmatched. The CDR3, as DNA: TGCGCCAGCAGCTTTAAAGCAGGGGGCACCGGGGAGCTGTTTTTT. Protein sequence: CASSFKAGGTGELFF.

At least ten counts were recorded for this clonotype. This rearrangement joins TRBV6-5 to TRBJ2-3; 10 bases map to TRBD2. There are 15 residues in the CDR3. Looked up from germline, CDR1 is MNHEY and CDR2 is SVGAGI. V lost 2 bases, J lost 2 bases, and 1 base stayed unmatched. The CDR3 sequence: CASSYGTSDTDTQYF. CDR3 coding DNA: TGTGCCAGCAGTTACGGGACTAGCGACACAGATACGCAGTATTTT.

Notes on this clonotype: The limits of the CDR3 on the DNA are not certain, so only TCRdb's listed CDR3 is given. The V call is TRBV11-2, the J call TRBJ1-2; the D call in the table, TRBD1, was not verified against the DNA. Germline values: CDR1 SGHAT, CDR2 FQNNGV. A total of 13 residues make up the CDR3, ends included. CDR3 residues: CARTTTGVYGCTF.